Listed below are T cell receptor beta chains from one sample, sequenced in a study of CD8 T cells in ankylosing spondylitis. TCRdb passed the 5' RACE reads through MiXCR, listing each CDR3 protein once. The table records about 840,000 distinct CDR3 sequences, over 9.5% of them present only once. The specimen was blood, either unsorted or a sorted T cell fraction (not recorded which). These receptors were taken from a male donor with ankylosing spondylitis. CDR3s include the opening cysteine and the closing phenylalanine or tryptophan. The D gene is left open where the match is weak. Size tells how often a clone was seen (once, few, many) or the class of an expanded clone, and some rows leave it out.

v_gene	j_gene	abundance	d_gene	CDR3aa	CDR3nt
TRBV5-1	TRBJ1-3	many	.	CASSLEGTYSGNTIYF	TGCGCCAGCAGCTTGGAAGGAACCTACTCTGGAAACACCATATATTTT
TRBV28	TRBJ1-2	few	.	CASMRPGRGGYTF	TGTGCCAGCATGCGACCCGGTCGTGGTGGCTACACCTTC
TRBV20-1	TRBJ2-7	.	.	CSARQVSSYEQYF	TGCAGTGCCCGACAGGTGTCGTCCTACGAGCAGTACTTC
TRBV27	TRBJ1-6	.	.	CASSFGAYNSPLHF	TGTGCCAGCTCCTTCGGGGCGTATAATTCACCCCTCCACTTT
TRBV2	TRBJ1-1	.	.	CASSEGRGGMNTEAFF	TGTGCCAGCAGTGAAGGAAGGGGGGGGATGAACACTGAAGCTTTCTTT
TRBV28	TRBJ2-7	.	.	CASTIPTGTDYEQYF	TGTGCCAGCACCATTCCTACTGGGACTGACTACGAGCAGTACTTC
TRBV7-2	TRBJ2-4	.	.	CASSLGEWAKNIQYF	TGTGCCAGCAGCTTAGGGGAATGGGCCAAAAACATTCAGTACTTC
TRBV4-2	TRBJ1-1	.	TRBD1	CASSQGQGMNTEAYF	TGTGCCAGCAGCCAGGGACAGGGAATGAACACTGAAGCTTACTTT
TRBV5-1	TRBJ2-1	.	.	CASSLGPGEYNEQFF	TGCGCCAGCAGCTTGGGGCCAGGGGAATACAATGAGCAGTTCTTC
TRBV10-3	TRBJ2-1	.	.	CAISAGSGYNEQFF	TGTGCCATCAGCGCCGGGTCAGGGTACAATGAGCAGTTCTTC
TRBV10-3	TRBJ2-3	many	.	CAISESADTQYF	TGTGCCATCAGTGAGTCCGCAGATACGCAGTATTTT
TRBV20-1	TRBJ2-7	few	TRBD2	CSAGLARIYEQYF	TGCAGTGCCGGACTAGCAAGAATTTACGAGCAGTACTTC
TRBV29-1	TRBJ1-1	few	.	CSGFRNTEAFF	TGCAGCGGGTTCAGAAACACTGAAGCTTTCTTT
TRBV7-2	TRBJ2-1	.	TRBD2	CASSLFTSGNEQFF	TGTGCCAGCAGCTTATTTACTAGCGGGAATGAGCAGTTCTTC
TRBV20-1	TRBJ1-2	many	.	CSATSDGSYYGYTF	TGCAGTGCTACATCCGACGGATCCTACTATGGCTACACCTTC
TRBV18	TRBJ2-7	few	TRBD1	CASSPGQRDEQYF	TGTGCCAGCTCACCGGGACAGAGAGACGAGCAGTACTTC
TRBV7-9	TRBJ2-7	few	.	CASSLGAGRDEQYF	TGTGCCAGCAGCTTAGGCGCGGGCCGGGACGAGCAGTACTTC
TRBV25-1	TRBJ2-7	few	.	CASSFYRVGSYEQYF	TGTGCCAGCAGCTTCTACAGGGTCGGGTCCTACGAGCAGTACTTC
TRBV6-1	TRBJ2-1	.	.	CASSSLASGNHFGNEQFF	.
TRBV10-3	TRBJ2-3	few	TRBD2	CAISESSGGADTQYF	TGTGCCATCAGTGAGTCTAGCGGGGGGGCAGATACGCAGTATTTT
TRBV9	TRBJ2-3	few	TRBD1	CASSPGRGLTDTQYF	TGTGCCAGCAGCCCGGGCAGGGGGCTCACAGATACGCAGTATTTT
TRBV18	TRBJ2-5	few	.	CASSPTMVLRETQYF	TGTGCCAGCTCGCCCACGATGGTGTTGCGTGAGACCCAGTACTTC